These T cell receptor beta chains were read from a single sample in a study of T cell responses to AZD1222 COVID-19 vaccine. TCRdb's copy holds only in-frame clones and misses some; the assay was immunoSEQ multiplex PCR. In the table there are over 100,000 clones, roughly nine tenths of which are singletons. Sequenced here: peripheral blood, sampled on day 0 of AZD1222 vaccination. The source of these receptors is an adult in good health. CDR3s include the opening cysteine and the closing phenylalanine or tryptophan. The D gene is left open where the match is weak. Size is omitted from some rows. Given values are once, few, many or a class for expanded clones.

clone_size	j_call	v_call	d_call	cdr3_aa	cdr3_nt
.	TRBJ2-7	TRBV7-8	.	CASSLVSYEQYF	TGTGCCAGCAGCTTGGTGTCCTACGAGCAGTACTTC
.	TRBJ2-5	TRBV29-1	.	CSVGGKLRETQYF	TGCAGCGTTGGCGGGAAGCTGCGCGAGACCCAGTACTTC
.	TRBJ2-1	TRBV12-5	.	CASGPPAGGQFF	TGTGCTAGTGGGCCCCCGGCGGGTGGGCAGTTCTTC
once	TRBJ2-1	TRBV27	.	CASSSIGSYNEQFF	TGTGCCAGCAGCTCGATTGGGTCCTACAATGAGCAGTTCTTC
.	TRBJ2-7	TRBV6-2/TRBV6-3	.	CASSYSAGTYEQYF	TGTGCCAGCAGTTACTCTGCGGGAACCTACGAGCAGTACTTC
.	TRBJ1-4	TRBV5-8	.	CASSGRVGTGEKLFF	TGTGCCAGCAGCGGCAGGGTAGGGACGGGTGAAAAACTGTTTTTT
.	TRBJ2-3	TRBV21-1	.	CASSKGRGRLDTQYF	TGTGCCAGCAGCAAAGGCAGGGGCCGTTTGGATACGCAGTATTTT
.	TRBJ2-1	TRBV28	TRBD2	CASSSPGLVNEQFF	TGTGCCAGCAGTTCGCCGGGACTAGTCAATGAGCAGTTCTTC
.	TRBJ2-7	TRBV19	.	CASSMRRGTYEQYF	TGTGCCAGTAGTATGAGGAGGGGGACCTACGAGCAGTACTTC
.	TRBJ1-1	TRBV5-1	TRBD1	CASSPGQTVEAFF	TGCGCCAGCAGCCCGGGACAGACGGTTGAAGCTTTCTTT
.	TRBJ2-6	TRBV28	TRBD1	CASSPPGRGIGANVLTF	TGTGCCAGCAGCCCCCCGGGCAGGGGGATCGGGGCCAACGTCCTGACTTTC
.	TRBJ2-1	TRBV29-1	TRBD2	CSVDVAGKPYNEQFF	TGCAGCGTGGATGTAGCGGGGAAACCTTACAATGAGCAGTTCTTC
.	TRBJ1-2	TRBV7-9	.	CASSFSDYGYTF	TGTGCCAGCAGCTTCAGCGACTATGGCTACACCTTC
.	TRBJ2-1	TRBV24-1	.	CATSTGGNEQFF	TGTGCCACCAGTACAGGTGGGAATGAGCAGTTCTTC
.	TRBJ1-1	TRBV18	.	CASSPRDLAHTEAFF	TGTGCCAGCTCACCACGGGACCTGGCGCACACTGAAGCTTTCTTT
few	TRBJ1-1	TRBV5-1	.	CASSSQGPANTEAFF	TGCGCCAGCAGCTCACAGGGACCGGCGAACACTGAAGCTTTCTTT
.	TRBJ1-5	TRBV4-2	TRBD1	CASSQATGFNQPQHF	TGTGCCAGCAGCCAAGCGACAGGGTTCAATCAGCCCCAGCATTTT